This section outlines one T cell receptor (beta chain) sequence together with its context. Its antigen is unidentified. CDR1 and CDR2 (germline): SGHTA, FQGNSA. This CDR3 is 16 amino acids long. Trimming at V came to 5 bases and at J to 5 bases, leaving 5 bases not matched to a gene. The sample comes from a study of T cell clones after liver transplantation. On the study more broadly: Graft-donor-reactive sequences were compared with third-party-reactive TCRbeta sequences from pre-transplant mixed lymphocyte reactions. Without induction therapy, subjects received standard immunosuppression until 12-24 months post-transplant. Study-wide results and caveats: These preliminary findings come from unstandardized post-transplant sampling times. Circulating graft-donor-reactive CD4 TCRbeta sequences fell significantly post-transplant in most of the 8 subjects.

Libraries were prepared by immunoSEQ multiplex PCR; TCRdb keeps only in-frame clonotypes and omits some of them. In the table there are about 99,000 clones, approximately 85% of which are singletons. This chain links TRBV7-2 with TRBJ2-2; 13 bases line up with TRBD2. The sequencing used CD4+ T cells from blood, collected before liver transplant. The receptor was isolated from a human donor who received a liver transplant. CDR3 DNA sequence: TGTGCCAGCAGCCCGGGGGGACTAGCGGGAACCGGGGAGCTGTTTTTT. Translation: CASSPGGLAGTGELFF. Using reference TRBV7-2 and TRBJ2-2 for the parts outside the CDR3, the full variable domain is GAGVSQSPSNKVTEKGKDVELRCDPISGHTALYWYRQSLGQGLEFLIYFQGNSAPDKSGLPSDRFSAERTGGSVSTLTIQRTQQEDSAVYLCASSPGGLAGTGELFFGEGSRLTVL.